This T cell receptor beta chain was sequenced for a study of cytomegalovirus exposure and HLA in healthy donors. Broader study findings: It has been reported that TCR beta sequences accurately predicted the HLA-A and HLA-B alleles of most subjects. Exclusion as indistinguishable affected some V segments, including TRBV6-2 and TRBV6-3.

Primers: 60 Vbeta forward and 13 Jbeta reverse. Here immunoSEQ multiplex PCR was the method, and the copy in TCRdb shows in-frame clones only, minus some. This sample's clone table lists about 150,000 clones. V was shortened by 8 bases and J by 3 bases, with 9 bases between the two germline ends. The CDR3 is 12 amino acids. Germline V gene data show CDR1 as SNHLY and CDR2 as FYNNEI. With respect to this clone: Antigen specificity is unknown. The sample carries other DNA sequences with the same CDR3.

The receptor was derived from a man aged 30 to 45 in good health and CMV-seronegative. The material sequenced was PBMCs. The chain uses TRBV2 and TRBJ2-3; TRBD2 might be the D (5 bases). CDR3 coding DNA: TGTGCCAGCGGTCGGGGTACAGATACGCAGTATTTT. Its translation is CASGRGTDTQYF.